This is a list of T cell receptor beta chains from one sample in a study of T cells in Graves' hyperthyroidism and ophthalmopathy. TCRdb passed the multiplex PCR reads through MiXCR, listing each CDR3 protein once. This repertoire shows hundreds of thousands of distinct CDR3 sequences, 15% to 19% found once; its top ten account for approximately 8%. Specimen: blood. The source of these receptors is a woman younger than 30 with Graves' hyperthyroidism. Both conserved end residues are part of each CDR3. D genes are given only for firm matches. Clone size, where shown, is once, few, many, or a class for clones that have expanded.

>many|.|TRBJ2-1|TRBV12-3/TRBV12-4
CASSLGQEQFF
TGTGCCAGCAGTTTAGGACAGGAGCAGTTCTTC
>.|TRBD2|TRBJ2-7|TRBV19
CASSTRGLAGGPYEQYF
TGTGCCAGTAGTACTAGGGGACTAGCGGGAGGCCCCTACGAGCAGTACTTC
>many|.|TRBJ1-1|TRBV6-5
CASSYSRLEGTEAFF
TGTGCCAGCAGTTACTCCCGGTTAGAGGGCACTGAAGCTTTCTTT
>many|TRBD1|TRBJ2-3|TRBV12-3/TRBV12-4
CASSLWRDRGPDTQYF
TGTGCCAGCAGTTTATGGAGGGACAGGGGCCCAGATACGCAGTATTTT
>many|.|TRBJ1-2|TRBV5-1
CASSLQDNYGYTF
TGCGCCAGCAGCTTGCAGGATAACTATGGCTACACCTTC
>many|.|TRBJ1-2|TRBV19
CASSDYGYGYTF
TGTGCCAGTAGTGACTATGGCTATGGCTACACCTTC
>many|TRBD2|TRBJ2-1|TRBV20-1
CSARPIAGGRGEQFF
TGCAGTGCTAGACCTATAGCGGGTGGGAGGGGTGAGCAGTTCTTC
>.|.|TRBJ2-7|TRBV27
CASSLSWGPAYEQYF
TGTGCCAGCAGTTTATCGTGGGGGCCCGCCTACGAGCAGTACTTC
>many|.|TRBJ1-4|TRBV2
CASRLTGGWSNEKLFF
TGTGCCAGCAGGTTGACAGGAGGGTGGTCTAATGAAAAACTGTTTTTT
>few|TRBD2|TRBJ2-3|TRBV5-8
CASSLGRGGPTDTQYF
TGTGCCAGCAGCTTGGGACGGGGGGGTCCAACAGATACGCAGTATTTT
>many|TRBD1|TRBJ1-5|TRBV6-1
CASSEWAPAGGGPQHF
TGTGCCAGCAGTGAATGGGCTCCGGCAGGGGGTGGGCCCCAGCATTTT
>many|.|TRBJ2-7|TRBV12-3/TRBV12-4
CASSLAHPLGSYEQYF
TGTGCCAGCAGTTTAGCGCATCCGCTGGGGAGTTACGAGCAGTACTTC
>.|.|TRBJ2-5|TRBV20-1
CSARGASPQETQYF
TGCAGTGCTAGAGGGGCTAGCCCCCAAGAGACCCAGTACTTC
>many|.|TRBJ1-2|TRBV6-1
CASSRTGISNYGYTF
TGTGCCAGCAGTCGAACAGGGATTTCTAACTATGGCTACACCTTC
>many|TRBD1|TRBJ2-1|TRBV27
CASRRQGIGLNNEQFF
TGTGCCAGCAGGAGACAGGGTATCGGGTTAAACAATGAGCAGTTCTTC
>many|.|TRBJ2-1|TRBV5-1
CASSFRDYHNEQFF
TGCGCCAGCAGCTTCCGGGATTACCACAATGAGCAGTTCTTC
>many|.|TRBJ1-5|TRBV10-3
CASRHLSNQPQHF
TGTGCCAGTAGACATCTTAGCAATCAGCCCCAGCATTTT
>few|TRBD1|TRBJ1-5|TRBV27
CASSSDDREQPQHF
TGTGCCAGCAGTTCCGATGACAGGGAACAGCCCCAGCATTTT
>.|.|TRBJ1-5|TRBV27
CASSSLHTVQPQHF
TGTGCCAGCAGTTCGTTACATACGGTTCAGCCCCAGCATTTT
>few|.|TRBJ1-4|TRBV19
CASSILVSPRKLFF
TGTGCCAGTAGTATCCTGGTCAGCCCACGAAAACTGTTTTTT
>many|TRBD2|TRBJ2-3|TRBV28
CASSTGGAGTDTQYF
TGTGCCAGCAGTACCGGGGGGGCCGGCACAGATACGCAGTATTTT
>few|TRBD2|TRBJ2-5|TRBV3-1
CASSQGPAGARETQYF
TGTGCCAGCAGCCAAGGGCCAGCGGGGGCCAGGGAGACCCAGTACTTC
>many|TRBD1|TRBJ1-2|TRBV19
CASSLGQGAAGYTF
TGTGCCAGTAGTCTGGGACAGGGGGCAGCTGGCTACACCTTC
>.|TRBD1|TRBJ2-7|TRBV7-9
CASSKGTGVPSSYEQYF
TGTGCCAGCAGCAAAGGGACAGGTGTACCCAGCTCCTACGAGCAGTACTTC
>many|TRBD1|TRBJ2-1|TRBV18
CASSHRDRAHNEQFF
TGTGCCAGCTCACACCGGGACAGGGCCCACAATGAGCAGTTCTTC
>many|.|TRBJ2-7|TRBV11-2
CASSSSQGGPYEQYF
TGTGCCAGCAGCTCCTCCCAGGGGGGGCCCTACGAGCAGTACTTC
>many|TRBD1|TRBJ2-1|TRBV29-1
CSVRGQGSDEQFF
TGCAGCGTCAGGGGACAGGGTAGCGATGAGCAGTTCTTC
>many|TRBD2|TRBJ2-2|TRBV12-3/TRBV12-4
CASSTGTSGAQGELFF
TGTGCCAGCAGCACCGGGACTAGCGGGGCCCAGGGGGAGCTGTTTTTT
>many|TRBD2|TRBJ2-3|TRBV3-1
CASSLLAGLADTQYF
TGTGCCAGCAGCCTGTTAGCGGGGTTGGCAGATACGCAGTATTTT
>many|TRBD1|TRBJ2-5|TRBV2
CASSPTGGVIQETQYF
TGTGCCAGCAGTCCGACAGGGGGGGTCATCCAAGAGACCCAGTACTTC
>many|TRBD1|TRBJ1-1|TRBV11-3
CASSAGQVTEAFF
TGTGCCAGCAGCGCGGGACAGGTGACTGAAGCTTTCTTT
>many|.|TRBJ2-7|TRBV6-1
CASRGTEDYEQYF
TGTGCCAGCAGGGGCACGGAAGACTACGAGCAGTACTTC
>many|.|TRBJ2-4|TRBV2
CASSRGAENIQYF
TGTGCCAGCAGTAGGGGGGCCGAAAACATTCAGTACTTC
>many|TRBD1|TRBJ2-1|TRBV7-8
CASSFSIGTGSYNEQFF
TGTGCCAGCAGCTTCTCGATCGGGACAGGCTCCTACAATGAGCAGTTCTTC
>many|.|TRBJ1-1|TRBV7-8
CASSSDVNTEAFF
TGTGCCAGCAGCTCGGACGTCAACACTGAAGCTTTCTTT
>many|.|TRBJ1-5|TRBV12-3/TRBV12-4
CASSTSTENQPQHF
TGTGCCAGCAGTACATCGACAGAGAATCAGCCCCAGCATTTT
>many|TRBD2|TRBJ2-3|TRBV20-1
CSARAEKRGDGTQYF
TGCAGTGCTAGAGCCGAGAAGCGGGGGGATGGGACGCAGTATTTT